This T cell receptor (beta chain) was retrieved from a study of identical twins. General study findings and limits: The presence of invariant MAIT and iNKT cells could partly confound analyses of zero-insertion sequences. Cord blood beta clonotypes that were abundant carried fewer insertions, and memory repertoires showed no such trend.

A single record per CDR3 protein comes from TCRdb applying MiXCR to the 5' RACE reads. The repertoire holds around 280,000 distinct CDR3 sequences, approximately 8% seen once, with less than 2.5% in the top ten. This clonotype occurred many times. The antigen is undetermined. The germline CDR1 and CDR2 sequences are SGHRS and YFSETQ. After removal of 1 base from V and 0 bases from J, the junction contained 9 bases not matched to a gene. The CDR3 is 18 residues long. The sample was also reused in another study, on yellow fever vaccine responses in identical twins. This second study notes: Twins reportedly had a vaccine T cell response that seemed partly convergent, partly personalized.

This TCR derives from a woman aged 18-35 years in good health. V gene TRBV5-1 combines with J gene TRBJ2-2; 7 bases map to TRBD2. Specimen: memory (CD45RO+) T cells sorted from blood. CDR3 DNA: TGCGCCAGCAGCTTGAACGGACTAGTCTTCTCGAACACCGGGGAGCTGTTTTTT. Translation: CASSLNGLVFSNTGELFF. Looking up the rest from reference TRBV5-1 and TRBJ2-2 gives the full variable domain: KAGVTQTPRYLIKTRGQQVTLSCSPISGHRSVSWYQQTPGQGLQFLFEYFSETQRNKGNFPGRFSGRQFSNSRSEMNVSTLELGDSALYLCASSLNGLVFSNTGELFFGEGSRLTVL.